The text below deals with one T cell receptor beta chain. These data are taken from a study of blood T cell repertoires in COVID-19. At the level of the study: Sites in the United States, Italy and Spain provided acute and convalescent COVID-19 samples.

This CDR3 comprises 14 residues. Germline V gene lookup returns CDR1 KGHSH and CDR2 LQKENI. V was pared by 5 bases and J by 6 bases, with 16 bases between. Some clones are missing from TCRdb's copy, which holds only in-frame ones; the method was immunoSEQ multiplex PCR. The data show 150,000 to 250,000 clones, with around 87% seen just once and 2% to 2.5% held by the top ten. The sequenced sample consisted of PBMCs or T cells enriched from blood (not recorded which). The receptor's source is a young woman who had recovered from COVID-19. The J gene is TRBJ1-2, the V gene TRBV18; D might be TRBD1 (6 bases). The CDR3 sequence: CASSIDRMRDGYTF. Written as DNA, the CDR3 is TGTGCCAGCTCAATAGACAGGATGCGAGATGGCTACACCTTC.